The 11 T cell receptor beta chains below all came from one sample that was sequenced in a study of blood T cell repertoires in COVID-19. Assay used: immunoSEQ multiplex PCR; TCRdb lists only in-frame clones, some missing. Found here are approximately 200,000 clones, 94% of them singletons; the top ten hold 0.7% to 0.8%. Sequenced input: peripheral blood. All receptors come from a man between 25 and 39 years old with COVID-19, enrolled during active disease.

This clone was seen more than once but under ten times. The rearrangement links TRBV5-5 to TRBJ2-6; 11 nucleotides align to TRBD1. This CDR3 has 15 residues. V dropped 4 bases and J dropped 9; count of bases not matched to a gene: 6. Germline V gene data show CDR1 as SGHKS and CDR2 as YYEKEE (reference sequence). The CDR3 DNA follows: TGTGCCAGCAGCGACGGGACAGGGGGAAGCAACGTCCTGACTTTC. Its translation is CASSDGTGGSNVLTF.

The chain recombines TRBV5-5 with TRBJ2-3, with TRBD2 matching 13 bases. The length of the CDR3 is 16 residues. Unmatched junction bases numbered 3, after V lost 3 bases and J lost 2 bases. CDR1 and CDR2 (germline): SGHKS, YYEKEE (reference sequence). CDR3 protein: CASSSGLAGDTDTQYF. CDR3 DNA sequence: TGTGCCAGCAGCTCCGGACTAGCGGGGGACACAGATACGCAGTATTTT. Filled out from reference TRBV5-5 and TRBJ2-3, the complete variable domain reads DAGVTQSPTHLIKTRGQQVTLRCSPISGHKSVSWYQQVLGQGPQFIFQYYEKEERGRGNFPDRFSARQFPNYSSELNVNALLLGDSALYLCASSSGLAGDTDTQYFGPGTRLTVL.

This chain links TRBV19 with TRBJ1-2, with D possibly matching TRBD1 (5 bases). The length of the CDR3 is 14 residues. Germline assignment: CDR1 LNHDA and CDR2 SQIVND (reference sequence). Trimming took off 5 bases at V and 5 bases at J, with 15 bases between the two ends. This CDR3 reads CASSLTDNSYGYTF. CDR3 DNA sequence: TGTGCCAGTAGTCTGACGGACAACTCGTATGGCTACACCTTC.

V gene TRBV5-1 combines with J gene TRBJ1-1; the match to TRBD1 covers 7 bases. V trimming: 3 bases; J trimming: 1 base; junction bases outside the gene matches: 6. The germline V gene encodes CDR1 SGHRS and CDR2 YFSETQ. The CDR3 sequence is 15 residues long. CDR3 amino acids: CASSYAGTENTEAFF. The CDR3 DNA follows: TGCGCCAGCAGCTACGCCGGGACAGAGAACACTGAAGCTTTCTTT.

The chain employs TRBV3-1 (or the pseudogene TRBV3-2) and TRBJ2-1; TRBD2 might be the D (7 bases). There are 17 residues in the CDR3. Germline CDR1 and CDR2: LGHDT and YNNKEL (reference sequence). V dropped 1 base and J dropped 9 bases, with 22 bases sitting between them. The CDR3 DNA reads as TGTGCCAGCAGCCAAGGAGGGGGGGGCCTCTTTTCGGGTGAGCAGTTCTTC. This translates into CASSQGGGGLFSGEQFF.

The table lists this clone with a few counts. The V call is TRBV18, the J call TRBJ2-7; D unclear. The germline gives CDR1 KGHSH, CDR2 LQKENI. The CDR3 spans 13 residues. Trimming cost V 3 bases and J 5 bases, with 11 bases left between them. This CDR3 is CASSPRSANEQYF. The CDR3 DNA reads as TGTGCCAGCTCACCCCGGTCAGCGAACGAGCAGTACTTC.

This clone was recorded only once. This chain links TRBV29-1 with TRBJ1-2; 7 bases match TRBD1. The germline CDR1 and CDR2 sequences are SQVTM and ANQGSEA. V was pared by 3 bases and J by 6 bases, with 13 bases of the junction left unmatched. The length of the CDR3 is 15 residues. CDR3 amino acids: CSVEKGAGALDGYTF. In DNA, the CDR3 is TGCAGCGTTGAGAAGGGGGCAGGGGCCCTTGATGGCTACACCTTC.

The rearrangement links TRBV7-2 to TRBJ2-1; TRBD2 agrees at 10 bases. Germline CDR1 is SGHTA and CDR2 is FQGNSA. The length of the CDR3 is 15 residues. V gave up 6 bases and J gave up 6 bases; unmatched junction bases: 8. CDR3 sequence (DNA): TGTGCCAGCAGGGACCTAGCGGGGGCCGGCAATGAGCAGTTCTTC. Its translation: CASRDLAGAGNEQFF.

The chain recombines TRBV18 with TRBJ1-1, with D possibly TRBD1 on 6 matching bases. The CDR3 has 12 amino acids. V shed 3 bases and J shed 5 bases, with 7 bases lying between them. Germline V gives CDR1 KGHSH, CDR2 LQKENI. The CDR3 bases are TGTGCCAGCTCACCCGACAGGACTGAAGCTTTCTTT. Protein: CASSPDRTEAFF.

The chain carries TRBV6-5 and TRBJ1-1; 9 bases align to TRBD1. The J segment lost 4 bases and the V segment lost 6 bases, leaving 6 bases of the junction unmatched. This CDR3 comprises 14 residues. CDR1 MNHEY and CDR2 SVGAGI come from the germline V gene. Here the CDR3 DNA reads TGTGCCAGCAGCCGGGACAGGGAGAGCACTGAAGCTTTCTTT. Translated: CASSRDRESTEAFF.

The chain couples TRBV18 to TRBJ2-7; 10 bases match TRBD1. The CDR3 length is 14 residues. Germline loops: CDR1 KGHSH, CDR2 LQKENI. V was pared by 6 bases and J by 3 bases, with 5 bases of the junction left unmatched. The CDR3 DNA reads as TGTGCCAGCTCGAGGACAGGGGGGCACTACGAGCAGTACTTC. Encoded protein: CASSRTGGHYEQYF.